Below, one T cell receptor beta chain is given with its context. The CDR3 covers 13 residues. The V end lost 7 bases, the J end lost 3 bases, and 10 bases lay between the germline ends. The sample is drawn from a study of PD-L1 blockade in urothelial cancer. The assay was immunoSEQ multiplex PCR, and TCRdb's table has in-frame clones only and misses some. The table has 35,000 to 45,000 clones, around 90% seen once. Sequences were derived from PBMCs, sampled around atezolizumab (anti-PD-L1) treatment. This chain links TRBV6-7 with TRBJ1-5, with TRBD1 as a possible D gene (5 bases). TRBV6-7 is filed as an ORF, its function uncertain. This sequence was found in a man between 65 and 85 years old with urothelial cancer. The CDR3 DNA sequence: TGTGCCAGCAACAGGAGATTCAATCAGCCCCAGCATTTT. It yields the protein CASNRRFNQPQHF.